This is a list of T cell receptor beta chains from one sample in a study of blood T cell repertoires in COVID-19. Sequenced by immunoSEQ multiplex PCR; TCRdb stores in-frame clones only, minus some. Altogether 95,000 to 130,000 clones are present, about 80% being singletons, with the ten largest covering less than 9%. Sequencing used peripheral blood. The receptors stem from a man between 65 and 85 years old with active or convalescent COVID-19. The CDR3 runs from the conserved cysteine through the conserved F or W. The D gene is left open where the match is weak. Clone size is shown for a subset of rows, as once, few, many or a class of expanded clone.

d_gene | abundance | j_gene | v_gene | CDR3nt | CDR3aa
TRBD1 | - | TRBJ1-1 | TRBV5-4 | TGTGCCAGCAGCTTGGCGAGGACAGGGAACACTGAAGCTTTCTTT | CASSLARTGNTEAFF
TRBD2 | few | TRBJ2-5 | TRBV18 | TGTGCCAGCTCACCGGTAGGACTAGCGGTACAAGAGACCCAGTACTTC | CASSPVGLAVQETQYF
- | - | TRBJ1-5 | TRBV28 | TGTGCCAGCAGTTTAATTGAGGGAAATCAGCCCCAGCATTTT | CASSLIEGNQPQHF
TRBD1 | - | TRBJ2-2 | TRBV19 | TGTGCCAGTAGTGGAGGCACAGGGGGGTACCGGGAGCTGTTTTTT | CASSGGTGGYRELFF
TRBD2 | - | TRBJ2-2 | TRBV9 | TGTGCCAGCAGCATAACTAGCGGGAGAAAGTCCGGGGAGCTGTTTTTT | CASSITSGRKSGELFF
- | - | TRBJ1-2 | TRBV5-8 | TGTGCCAGCAGCTTGCAGGTGAATAACTATGGCTACACCTTC | CASSLQVNNYGYTF
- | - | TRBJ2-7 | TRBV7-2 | TGTGCCAGCAGCCCGGGACACGCCCTCTCCTACGAGCAGTACTTC | CASSPGHALSYEQYF
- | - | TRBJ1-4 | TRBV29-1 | TGCAGCGTCACAGGGTCAACTAATGAAAAACTGTTTTTT | CSVTGSTNEKLFF
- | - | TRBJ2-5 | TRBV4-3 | TGCGCCAGCAGCTACAGCCTCTACCAAGAGACCCAGTACTTC | CASSYSLYQETQYF
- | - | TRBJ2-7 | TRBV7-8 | TGTGCCAGCAGCTTAGCCCCCAGTTATACCTACGAGCAGTACTTC | CASSLAPSYTYEQYF
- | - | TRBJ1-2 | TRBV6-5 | TGTGCCAGCGCATCCAACAGCTATGGCTACACCTTC | CASASNSYGYTF
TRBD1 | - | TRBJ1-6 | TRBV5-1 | TGCGCCAGCAGCCCCGGGACAGGGGATTCACCCCTCCACTTT | CASSPGTGDSPLHF
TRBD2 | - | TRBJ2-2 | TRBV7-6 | TGTGCCAGCAGCTTAAGCGGGGGGGGACCCACCGGGGAGCTGTTTTTT | CASSLSGGGPTGELFF
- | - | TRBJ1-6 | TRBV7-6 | TGTGCCAGCAGCTTATTTTCCAGGGAAACTTCACCCCTCCACTTT | CASSLFSRETSPLHF
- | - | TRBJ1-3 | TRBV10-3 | TGTGCCAGCCAGGGGTCTGGAAACACCATATATTTT | CASQGSGNTIYF
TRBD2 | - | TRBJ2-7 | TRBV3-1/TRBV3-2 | TGTGCCAGCAGCCAAGCCCTACTAGCGGGAAACGAGCAGTACTTC | CASSQALLAGNEQYF
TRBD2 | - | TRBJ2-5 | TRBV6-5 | TGTGCCAGCATCGGGGGGACTCTAGAGACCCAGTACTTC | CASIGGTLETQYF
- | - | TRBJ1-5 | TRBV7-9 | TGTGCCAGCAGCTTGGAGGGCGTGAGTCAGCCCCAGCATTTT | CASSLEGVSQPQHF
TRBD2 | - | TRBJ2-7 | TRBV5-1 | TGCGCCAGCAGCTTGGCGTCAGGACTAGTGAAATACGAGCAGTACTTC | CASSLASGLVKYEQYF
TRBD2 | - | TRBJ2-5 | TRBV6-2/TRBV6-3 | TGTGCCAGCAGTTCCACGACTAGCGGGAGGGAGACCCAGTACTTC | CASSSTTSGRETQYF
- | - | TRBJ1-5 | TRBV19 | TGTGCTGCGACAGGAGGAAGCAATCAGCCCCAGCATTTT | CAATGGSNQPQHF
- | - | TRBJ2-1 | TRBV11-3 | TGTGCCAGCAGCTTGATGAGAAATGAGCAGTTCTTC | CASSLMRNEQFF
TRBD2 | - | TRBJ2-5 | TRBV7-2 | TGTGCCAGCAGCCCCGGGACTAGCGGGGGTTGGTGGGAGACCCAGTACTTC | CASSPGTSGGWWETQYF
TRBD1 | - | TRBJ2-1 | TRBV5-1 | TGCGCCAGCAGCAACGCGGGACAGGGGAACAATGAGCAGTTCTTC | CASSNAGQGNNEQFF
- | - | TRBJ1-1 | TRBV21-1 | TGTGCCAGCAGCCGCGTGGACCGGGACAGATGTGTGAACACTGAAGCTTTCTTT | CASSRVDRDRCVNTEAFF
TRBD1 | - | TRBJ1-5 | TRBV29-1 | TGCAGCGTTGCGGACAGGGGATATCAGCCCCAGCATTTT | CSVADRGYQPQHF
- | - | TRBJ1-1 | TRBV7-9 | TGTGCCAGCAGCTTAGTCACAGGAATGAACACTGAAGCTTTCTTT | CASSLVTGMNTEAFF
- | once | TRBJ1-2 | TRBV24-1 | TGTGCCACCAGGAGGGTAAGGGTTGGCTACACCTTC | CATRRVRVGYTF
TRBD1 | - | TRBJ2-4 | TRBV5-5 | TGTGCCAGCAGCTTGGGACAGGGGGTTGAGTACTTC | CASSLGQGVEYF
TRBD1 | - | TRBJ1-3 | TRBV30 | TGTGCCTGGAGCAGGGACAGGGGAAGAGGAAACACCATATATTTT | CAWSRDRGRGNTIYF
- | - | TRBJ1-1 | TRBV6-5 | TGTGCCAGCAGTTACTCGATACAGGGAAGCACTGAAGCTTTCTTT | CASSYSIQGSTEAFF
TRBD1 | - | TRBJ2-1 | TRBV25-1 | TGTGCCAGCTCCCGGACAGGTTCCTACAATGAGCAGTTCTTC | CASSRTGSYNEQFF
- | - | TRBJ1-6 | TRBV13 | TGTGCCAGCAGCTTACAGCAGGGTAATTCACCCCTCCACTTT | CASSLQQGNSPLHF
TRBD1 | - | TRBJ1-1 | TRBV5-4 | TGTGCCAGCAGCGGTTTGCGGACAGGGTATACTGAAGCTTTCTTT | CASSGLRTGYTEAFF
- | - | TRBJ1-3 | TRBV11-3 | TGTGCCAGCTCCCCGTCGCAGGGCGGAAACACCATATATTTT | CASSPSQGGNTIYF
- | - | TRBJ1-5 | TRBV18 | TGTGCCAGCTCACCACTGAGTCTTAATCAGCCCCAGCATTTT | CASSPLSLNQPQHF
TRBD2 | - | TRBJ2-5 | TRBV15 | TGTGCCACCAGCAGAGATCGGTCTAGCGGGAGGGGGCGGGAGACCCAGTACTTC | CATSRDRSSGRGRETQYF
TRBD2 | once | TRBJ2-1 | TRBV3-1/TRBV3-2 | TGTGCCAGCAGCCAAGATTGGACTAGCGGGGGAAGGGAGCAGTTCTTC | CASSQDWTSGGREQFF
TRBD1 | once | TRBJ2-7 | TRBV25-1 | TGTGCCAGCACTTGGACAGGGGGCGACGAGCAGTACTTC | CASTWTGGDEQYF
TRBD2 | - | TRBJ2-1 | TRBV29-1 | TGCAGCGTTTTGCCTTTAGCGGGGGAATACAATGAGCAGTTCTTC | CSVLPLAGEYNEQFF
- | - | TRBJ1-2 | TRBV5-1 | TGCGCCAGCAGCTTGGGGGCCAGCCGGGCAGGGGATGGCTACACCTTC | CASSLGASRAGDGYTF
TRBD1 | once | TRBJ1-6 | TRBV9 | TGTGCCAGCAGCGCTCTAGATCAGAGACAGGGGGAAAATTCACCCCTCCACTTT | CASSALDQRQGENSPLHF